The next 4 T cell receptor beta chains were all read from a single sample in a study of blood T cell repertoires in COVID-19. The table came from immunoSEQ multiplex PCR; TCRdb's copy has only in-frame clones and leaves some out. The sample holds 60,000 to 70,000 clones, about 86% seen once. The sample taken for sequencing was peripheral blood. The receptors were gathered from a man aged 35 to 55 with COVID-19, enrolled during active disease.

DNA of the CDR3: TGTGCCAGCAGCCTGGGGACAGGGGTGGGAGATACGCAGTATTTT. It codes for CASSLGTGVGDTQYF. This chain uses TRBV3-1 (or the pseudogene TRBV3-2) with TRBJ2-3; 10 bases are a match to TRBD1. Germline V gene data show CDR1 as LGHDT and CDR2 as YNNKEL (reference sequence). CDR3 length: 15 residues. The junction had 6 bases not matched to a gene; V was cut back by 4 bases and J by 5 bases.

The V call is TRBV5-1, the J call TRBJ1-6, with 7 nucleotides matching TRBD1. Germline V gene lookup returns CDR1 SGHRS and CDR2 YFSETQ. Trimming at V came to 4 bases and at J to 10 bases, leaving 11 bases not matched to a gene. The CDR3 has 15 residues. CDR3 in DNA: TGCGCCAGCAGCGCCGAGGGACAGTTGAGCTCACCCCTCCACTTT. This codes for CASSAEGQLSSPLHF.

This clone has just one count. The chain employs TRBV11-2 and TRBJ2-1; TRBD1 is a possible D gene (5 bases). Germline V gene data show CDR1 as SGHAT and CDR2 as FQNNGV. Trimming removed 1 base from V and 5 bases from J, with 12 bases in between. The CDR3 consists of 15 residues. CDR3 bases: TGTGCCAGCAGCTTAGTGGGTCAGGGCAACAATGAGCAGTTCTTC. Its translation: CASSLVGQGNNEQFF.

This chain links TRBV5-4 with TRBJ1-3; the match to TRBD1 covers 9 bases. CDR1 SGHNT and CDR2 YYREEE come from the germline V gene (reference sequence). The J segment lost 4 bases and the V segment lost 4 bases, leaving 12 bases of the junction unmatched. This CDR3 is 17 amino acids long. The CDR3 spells CASSEGQGNALGNTIYF. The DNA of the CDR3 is TGTGCCAGCAGCGAGGGACAGGGAAACGCTCTGGGAAACACCATATATTTT. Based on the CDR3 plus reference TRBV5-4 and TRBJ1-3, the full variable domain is ETGVTQSPTHLIKTRGQQVTLRCSSQSGHNTVSWYQQALGQGPQFIFQYYREEENGRGNFPPRFSGLQFPNYSSELNVNALELDDSALYLCASSEGQGNALGNTIYFGEGSWLTVV.